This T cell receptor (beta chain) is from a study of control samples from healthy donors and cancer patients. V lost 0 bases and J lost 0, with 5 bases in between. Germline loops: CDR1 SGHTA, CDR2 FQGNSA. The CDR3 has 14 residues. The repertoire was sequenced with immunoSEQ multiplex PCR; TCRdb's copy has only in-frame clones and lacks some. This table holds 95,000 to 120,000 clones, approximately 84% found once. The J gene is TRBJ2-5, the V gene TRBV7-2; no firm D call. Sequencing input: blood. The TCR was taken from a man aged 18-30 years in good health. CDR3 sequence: CASSLAANQETQYF. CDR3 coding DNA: TGTGCCAGCAGCTTAGCTGCCAACCAAGAGACCCAGTACTTC.